These 24 T cell receptor beta chains were sequenced from one sample in a study of cytomegalovirus exposure and HLA in healthy donors. 60 Vbeta and 13 Jbeta primers were used in PCR. Here immunoSEQ multiplex PCR was the method, and the copy in TCRdb shows in-frame clones only, minus some. The sample includes 110,000 to 150,000 clones, about three quarters of them seen just once. Sequenced: PBMCs. The receptors originated from a male donor in good health and CMV-seropositive.

This clone was observed a handful of times. J is TRBJ1-2 and V is TRBV2, with 9 positions matching TRBD1. V lost 6 bases to trimming and J lost 6 bases; unmatched junction nucleotides: 2. CDR1 is SNHLY and CDR2 is FYNNEI in the germline V gene. The length of the CDR3 is 12 residues. CDR3 residues: CASRGTGNGYTF. The CDR3, as DNA: TGTGCCAGCAGAGGGACAGGGAATGGCTACACCTTC.

This clone has a single count. The chain links TRBV6-5 to TRBJ1-2; no clear D gene. CDR1 and CDR2 from the germline V gene are MNHEY and SVGAGI. V was trimmed by 4 bases and J by 5 bases, leaving 11 bases between them. This CDR3 spans 13 amino acids. The CDR3 sequence: CASSFSLRYGYTF. DNA of the CDR3: TGTGCCAGCAGTTTCTCCCTGAGGTATGGCTACACCTTC.

The V gene is TRBV11-3, the J gene TRBJ2-3; 13 bases match TRBD2. Germline V CDR1 and CDR2: SGHNT, YENEEA. The length of the CDR3 is 17 residues. After removal of 1 base from V and 6 bases from J, the junction contained 7 bases not matched to a gene. The CDR3 protein is CASSLGGLAGFPDTQYF. Here the CDR3 DNA reads TGTGCCAGCAGCTTAGGGGGACTAGCGGGATTTCCGGATACGCAGTATTTT.

The chain employs TRBV9 and TRBJ1-2, with TRBD1 matching over 8 bases. The V gene end was trimmed by 1 base and the J gene end by 4 bases; junction bases not matched to a gene: 9. The CDR3 loop spans 16 amino acids. Germline V gene sequence: CDR1 SGDLS, CDR2 YYNGEE. The CDR3 region has the DNA TGTGCCAGCAGCGTAACTGGGACAGGAGATACCTATGGCTACACCTTC. It specifies CASSVTGTGDTYGYTF.

V is TRBV18 and J is TRBJ1-1; TRBD1 is a possible D gene (5 bases). V lost 3 bases, J lost 2 bases, and 10 bases lay in between. The V gene's germline CDR1 is KGHSH and CDR2 LQKENI. The CDR3 is 14 amino acids. The CDR3 DNA reads as TGTGCCAGCTCACCGGCCAGGGCAAACACTGAAGCTTTCTTT. Amino acids: CASSPARANTEAFF. Filled out from reference TRBV18 and TRBJ1-1, the complete variable domain reads NAGVMQNPRHLVRRRGQEARLRCSPMKGHSHVYWYRQLPEEGLKFMVYLQKENIIDESGMPKERFSAEFPKEGPSILRIQQVVRGDSAAYFCASSPARANTEAFFGQGTRLTVV.

V is TRBV9 and J is TRBJ2-5; 9 bases line up with TRBD2. This CDR3 contains 15 residues. Per germline, CDR1 SGDLS and CDR2 YYNGEE. Trimming cost V 3 bases and J 2 bases; bases outside gene matches: 5. The CDR3 here is CASSASGAVQETQYF. The CDR3 coding sequence is TGTGCCAGCAGCGCTAGCGGGGCCGTACAAGAGACCCAGTACTTC.

The chain uses TRBV14 and TRBJ1-3, with D possibly TRBD1 on 6 matching bases. CDR1 is SGHDN and CDR2 is FVKESK in the germline V gene. The length of the CDR3 is 15 residues. The germline V and J ends were trimmed by 1 base and 4 bases, with 11 bases remaining between them. CDR3 nucleotides: TGTGCCAGCAGCCAAGTTGCGGGGGCAGGAAACACCATATATTTT. Translation: CASSQVAGAGNTIYF.

The chain joins TRBV10-2 to TRBJ2-5; 9 nucleotides match TRBD2. V shed 2 bases and J 3 bases; nucleotides not matched to a gene: 1. Germline V gene sequence: CDR1 WSHSY, CDR2 SAAADI. CDR3 size: 14 residues. The CDR3 spells CASSEAGGEETQYF. CDR3 DNA: TGCGCCAGCAGTGAGGCGGGAGGGGAAGAGACCCAGTACTTC.

The chain is built from TRBV7-9 and TRBJ2-3; 8 nucleotides agree with TRBD1. Trimming took 10 bases from V and 4 from J; bases not matched to a gene: 10. Germline values: CDR1 SEHNR, CDR2 FQNEAQ (reference sequence). The length of the CDR3 is 14 residues. The CDR3 nucleotides read TGTGCCACTAAAAGCCAGGGGGCCTCAGATACGCAGTATTTT. This encodes CATKSQGASDTQYF.

The chain combines TRBV6-6 with TRBJ2-2; weak D call: TRBD1 (5 bases). V lost 7 bases to trimming and J lost 1 base, with 13 bases between them. This CDR3 comprises 15 residues. Germline-derived CDR1 and CDR2 are MNHNY and SVGAGI (reference sequence). In DNA form, the CDR3 reads TGTGCCAGCAATGTGCGACAGAGGAACACCGGGGAGCTGTTTTTT. Translated, it gives CASNVRQRNTGELFF.

This sequence joins TRBV4-3 and TRBJ2-7; D may be TRBD2 (6 bases). Germline CDR1 LGHNA, CDR2 YSLEER. V was clipped by 1 base and J by 2 bases, with 12 bases between them. The CDR3 totals 15 residues. CDR3 sequence (DNA): TGCGCCAGCAGCCAAGTCAGGACTACGGCCTACGAGCAGTACTTC. Translating it yields CASSQVRTTAYEQYF.

This sequence joins TRBV27 and TRBJ2-3; TRBD1 is a possible D gene (6 bases). The CDR3 is 16 residues long. V lost 4 bases, J lost 0 bases, and 14 bases lay in between. Per the germline V gene, CDR1 is MNHEY and CDR2 is SMNVEV (reference sequence). DNA of the CDR3: TGTGCCAGCAGTTCGGGATTACAGGGAAGCACAGATACGCAGTATTTT. Protein product: CASSSGLQGSTDTQYF.

The chain employs TRBV5-6 and TRBJ1-4; D possibly corresponds to TRBD1 (6 bases). The V gene lost 3 bases and the J gene lost 6 bases, with 21 bases spanning the gap. CDR3 length equals 17 residues. The germline CDR1 and CDR2 sequences are SGHDT and YYEEEE. The DNA of the CDR3 is TGTGCCAGCAGCTCCCGTGGCGGGGGCGCAAATTATGAAAAACTGTTTTTT. Encoded protein: CASSSRGGGANYEKLFF.

This chain uses TRBV18 with TRBJ2-3, with TRBD2 identical over 7 bases. Germline-derived CDR1 and CDR2 are KGHSH and LQKENI. This CDR3 comprises 16 residues. V lost 2 bases to trimming and J lost 6 bases; unmatched junction nucleotides: 11. The CDR3 DNA follows: TGTGCCAGCTCACCAATGAGCGGGACCTACACGGATACGCAGTATTTT. This encodes CASSPMSGTYTDTQYF. Based on the CDR3 plus reference TRBV18 and TRBJ2-3, the full variable domain is NAGVMQNPRHLVRRRGQEARLRCSPMKGHSHVYWYRQLPEEGLKFMVYLQKENIIDESGMPKERFSAEFPKEGPSILRIQQVVRGDSAAYFCASSPMSGTYTDTQYFGPGTRLTVL.

This chain connects TRBV19 to TRBJ2-1; D perhaps matches TRBD2 (5 bases). Germline-derived CDR1 and CDR2 are LNHDA and SQIVND (reference sequence). Between the trimmed V and J ends, which lost 4 bases and 5 bases, there was a span of 15 bases. CDR3 length: 15 residues. The CDR3 spells CASSTSGWLNNEQFF. Written as DNA, the CDR3 is TGTGCCAGTAGTACCTCGGGGTGGTTGAACAATGAGCAGTTCTTC.

Comments on this clone: At one end, the junction sequence differs from germline, possibly due to a read error. This sequence joins TRBV7-9 and TRBJ1-2; 10 bases are shared with TRBD1. Per germline, CDR1 SEHNR and CDR2 FQNEAQ (reference sequence). The CDR3 contains 15 residues. The CDR3 DNA follows: TGTTCCAGCAGTGAATCGACAGGGGGCCTCTATGGCTACACCTTC. The encoded protein is CSSSESTGGLYGYTF. The variable domain in full, with the rest retrieved from reference TRBV7-9 and TRBJ1-2, is DTGVSQNPRHKITKRGQNVTFRCDPISEHNRLYWYRQTLGQGPEFLTYFQNEAQLEKSRLLSDRFSAERPKGSFSTLEIQRTEQGDSAMYLCSSSESTGGLYGYTFGSGTRLTVV.

The chain is built from TRBV7-9 and TRBJ2-7, with D perhaps TRBD2 (6 bases). Germline V gene lookup returns CDR1 SEHNR and CDR2 FQNEAQ (reference sequence). V dropped 2 bases and J dropped 4 bases, with 9 bases sitting between them. CDR3 length equals 13 residues. The CDR3 reads CASSLNGGYEQYF. CDR3 DNA sequence: TGTGCCAGCAGCTTAAATGGGGGGTACGAGCAGTACTTC.

This clone came up a few times. Other DNA sequences in this sample translate to the same CDR3. This sequence joins TRBV29-1 and TRBJ2-6; D call uncertain. The CDR3 sequence is 13 residues long. From germline, CDR1 is SQVTM and CDR2 ANQGSEA. Between the trimmed V and J ends, which lost 4 bases and 0 bases, there was a span of 4 bases. The CDR3, as DNA: TGCAGCGTTGCACTCTCTGGGGCCAACGTCCTGACTTTC. It encodes CSVALSGANVLTF.

The chain carries TRBV27 and TRBJ2-2; D may be TRBD2 (6 bases). This CDR3 is 18 amino acids long. V lost 5 bases and J 8 bases, leaving 27 bases between the germline ends. Per germline, CDR1 MNHEY and CDR2 SMNVEV (reference sequence). The CDR3 DNA follows: TGTGCCAGCAGTACTACTCATCAGGGACTCCCCGGTAGGGGGGAGCTGTTTTTT. It specifies CASSTTHQGLPGRGELFF.

This chain uses TRBV6-4 with TRBJ2-3; D is perhaps TRBD2 (5 bases). Trimming left V 3 bases short and J 0 bases short, with 10 bases between. Germline V CDR1 and CDR2: MRHNA, SNTAGT. This CDR3 comprises 15 residues. CDR3 in DNA: TGTGCCAGCAGTGATAGCGTCGCTAGCACAGATACGCAGTATTTT. It specifies CASSDSVASTDTQYF.

This chain connects TRBV9 to TRBJ2-3; D gene unclear. With 3 bases removed from V and 4 bases from J, the gap between germline ends came to 6 bases. The CDR3 is 12 residues long. CDR1 is SGDLS, CDR2 YYNGEE, per germline. The CDR3 coding sequence is TGTGCCAGCAGCGAACGGTCAGATACGCAGTATTTT. Encoded protein: CASSERSDTQYF.

The rearrangement links TRBV6-1 to TRBJ2-3; possible D gene TRBD1, 6 bases. This CDR3 has 14 residues. Germline values: CDR1 MNHNS, CDR2 SASEGT. The germline V and J ends were trimmed by 5 bases and 2 bases, with 11 bases remaining between them. For the CDR3, the DNA is TGTGCCAGCAGTCCAGGGGTCTACACAGATACGCAGTATTTT. Its translation: CASSPGVYTDTQYF.

In nucleotides, the CDR3 is TGTGCCAGCAGTTACGCCGGGGGAAACATTCAGTACTTC. Translating gives CASSYAGGNIQYF. V usage is TRBV6-5 and J usage is TRBJ2-4, with D perhaps TRBD2 (6 bases). V was pared by 2 bases and J by 6 bases, with 8 bases between. CDR3 length equals 13 residues. Germline-derived CDR1 and CDR2 are MNHEY and SVGAGI.

The rearrangement uses TRBV9 and TRBJ2-1; D perhaps matches TRBD2 (6 bases). The V gene's germline CDR1 is SGDLS and CDR2 YYNGEE. V lost 0 bases, J lost 5 bases, and 12 bases lay in between. The CDR3 spans 15 residues. This CDR3 is CASSVESSENNEQFF. In DNA form, the CDR3 reads TGTGCCAGCAGCGTAGAGTCTAGCGAGAACAATGAGCAGTTCTTC.